This T cell receptor beta chain was retrieved from a study of blood T cells in healthy people across ages. Study-level findings and limits: Lack of knowledge of donor CMV status possibly confounded expanded clonotype changes.

In the case of this clonotype: Its specificity is unknown.

Sample-barcoded 5' priming and a J-beta primer mix drove a second PCR of 7 to 11 cycles. Carrying 12 random nucleotides, a template-switch adaptor labeled each individual cDNA molecule. TCRdb independently ran MiXCR on the 5' RACE reads; one entry per CDR3 protein. Of nearly 800,000 distinct CDR3 sequences listed, 45% to 70% are singletons. This CDR3 spans 16 amino acids. The germline V gene encodes CDR1 SGHRS and CDR2 YFSETQ. V was trimmed by 4 bases and J by 3 bases, leaving 18 bases between them. The V gene is TRBV5-1, the J gene TRBJ2-3; D perhaps matches TRBD2 (5 bases). What was sequenced was blood. The TCR sequence derives from a man aged 35-49 years in good health. The DNA of the CDR3 is TGCGCCAGCAGCCTGGACCACGTTGGCGGGACAGATACGCAGTATTTT. Protein product: CASSLDHVGGTDTQYF.